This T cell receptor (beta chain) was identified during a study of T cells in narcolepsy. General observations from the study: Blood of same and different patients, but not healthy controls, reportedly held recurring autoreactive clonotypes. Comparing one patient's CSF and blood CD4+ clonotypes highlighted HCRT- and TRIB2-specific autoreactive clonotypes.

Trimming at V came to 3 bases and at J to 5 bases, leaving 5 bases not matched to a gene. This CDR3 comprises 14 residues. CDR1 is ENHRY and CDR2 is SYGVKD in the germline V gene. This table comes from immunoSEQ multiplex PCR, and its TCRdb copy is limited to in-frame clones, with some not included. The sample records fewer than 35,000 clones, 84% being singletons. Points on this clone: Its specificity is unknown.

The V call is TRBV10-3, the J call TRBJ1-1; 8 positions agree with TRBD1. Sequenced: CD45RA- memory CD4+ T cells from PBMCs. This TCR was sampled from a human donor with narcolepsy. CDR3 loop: CAISEGQGITEAFF. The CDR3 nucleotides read TGTGCCATCAGTGAAGGACAGGGTATAACTGAAGCTTTCTTT.